Shown below are 14 T cell receptor beta chains from a single sample sequenced in a study of CD8+ T cells in alopecia areata. Sequencing used cDNA as its template, made by extracting RNA and reverse transcribing it. The repertoire was sequenced with immunoSEQ multiplex PCR; TCRdb's copy has only in-frame clones and lacks some. The repertoire consists of 200,000 to 250,000 clones, with around 43% occurring once and the leading ten covering approximately 2.4%. Treatment in this sample: oral pan-JAK inhibitor, 5-10 mg twice daily. Sequencing used CD4+ T cells sorted from blood, obtained at approximately week 36, from a patient treated with tofacitinib. Source of these receptors: a human donor with alopecia areata.

The chain recombines TRBV11-1 with TRBJ2-1, with D possibly TRBD1 on 6 matching bases. CDR3 length: 12 residues. Germline V lookup: CDR1 SGHAT, CDR2 FQDESV (reference sequence). Trimming stripped 4 bases from V and 10 bases from J, with 11 bases between. CDR3 amino acids: CASSYTGSEQFF. CDR3 nucleotides: TGTGCCAGCAGCTATACAGGGAGCGAGCAGTTCTTC.

The chain uses TRBV2 and TRBJ2-6; D is unclear. The CDR3 has 15 residues. Deletions cut 6 bases from V and 0 bases from J, with 9 bases between. Germline-derived CDR1 and CDR2 are SNHLY and FYNNEI. The CDR3 DNA follows: TGTGCCAGCAGCGCCACACGCTCTGGGGCCAACGTCCTGACTTTC. This translates into CASSATRSGANVLTF.

This chain joins TRBV29-1 and TRBJ1-1; a weak D match, TRBD1 (6 bases). Trimming pared 0 bases from V and 5 bases from J, leaving 10 bases between. Per the germline V gene, CDR1 is SQVTM and CDR2 is ANQGSEA. The CDR3 is made up of 13 amino acids. CDR3 coding DNA: TGCAGCGTTGAAGACCGGGGGCGGACTGAAGCTTTCTTT. The encoded protein is CSVEDRGRTEAFF.

Notes on this clone: The same CDR3 can be traced to other DNA sequences in this sample. J is TRBJ1-1 and V is TRBV7-3; D gene unclear. The CDR3 is 13 residues long. The V gene's germline CDR1 is SGHTA and CDR2 FQGTGA. V lost 4 bases, J lost 2 bases, and 8 bases lay in between. The CDR3 bases are TGTGCCAGCAGCTCAGGCCGAAACACTGAAGCTTTCTTT. Protein: CASSSGRNTEAFF.

The table lists this clone with a few counts. The chain links TRBV27 to TRBJ2-7, with 9 bases lining up with TRBD2. This CDR3 is 15 amino acids long. The V gene's germline CDR1 is MNHEY and CDR2 SMNVEV (reference sequence). The ends lost 6 bases at V and 1 base at J; junction bases unmatched: 7. The chain's CDR3 is CASRTAGGTSYEQYF. In nucleotides, the CDR3 is TGTGCCAGCAGAACAGCGGGAGGTACTTCCTACGAGCAGTACTTC.

CDR3 protein: CASSGVVPAEQFF. The CDR3 coding sequence is TGTGCCAGCAGTGGGGTCGTTCCCGCTGAGCAGTTCTTC. The chain recombines TRBV2 with TRBJ2-1; no clear D. V lost 4 bases and J 9 bases, leaving 13 bases between the germline ends. The CDR3 has 13 residues. CDR1 and CDR2 from the germline V gene are SNHLY and FYNNEI.

V gene TRBV29-1 combines with J gene TRBJ1-1, with D perhaps matching TRBD1 (6 bases). Deletions cut 6 bases from V and 3 bases from J, with 11 bases between. CDR1 and CDR2 from the germline V gene are SQVTM and ANQGSEA. This CDR3 comprises 12 residues. CDR3 loop: CSVNREDTEAFF. DNA for the CDR3: TGCAGCGTGAACAGGGAAGACACTGAAGCTTTCTTT.

The chain links TRBV30 to TRBJ2-1; maybe TRBD2 (6 bases). V gave up 0 bases and J gave up 4 bases, with 10 bases separating them. The CDR3 contains 14 residues. CDR1 is GTSNPN, CDR2 SVGIG, per germline (reference sequence). The CDR3, as DNA: TGTGCCTGGAGTGTAGGAGGGATTTACAATGAGCAGTTCTTC. It translates to CAWSVGGIYNEQFF. Drawing the rest from reference TRBV30 and TRBJ2-1, the complete variable domain is SQTIHQWPATLVQPVGSPLSLECTVEGTSNPNLYWYRQAAGRGLQLLFYSVGIGQISSEVPQNLSASRPQDRQFILSSKKLLLSDSGFYLCAWSVGGIYNEQFFGPGTRLTVL.

This clone appeared a few times. The chain is built from TRBV30 and TRBJ2-3, with D hard to call. Trimming took 3 bases from V and 5 from J, leaving 3 bases between them. The CDR3 totals 10 residues. CDR1 and CDR2 from the germline V gene are GTSNPN and SVGIG (reference sequence). CDR3 sequence reads: CAWSLDTQYF. The CDR3 DNA sequence: TGTGCCTGGAGCTTAGATACGCAGTATTTT.

A single count supports this clone. This chain links TRBV6-1 with TRBJ2-7, with D perhaps matching TRBD1 or TRBD2 (5 bases each). The V and J ends lost 6 bases and 7 bases respectively, with 13 bases between them. Per the germline V gene, CDR1 is MNHNS and CDR2 is SASEGT. This CDR3 contains 12 residues. The CDR3 sequence: CASRPRGQEQYF. CDR3 bases: TGTGCCAGCAGACCCCGGGGCCAGGAGCAGTACTTC.

The chain has TRBV11-2 and TRBJ2-5, with 7 bases aligning to TRBD1. The CDR3 length is 14 residues. Looked up from germline, CDR1 is SGHAT and CDR2 is FQNNGV. With V trimmed by 5 bases and J by 2 bases, 5 bases remained unmatched. CDR3 sequence (DNA): TGTGCCAGCAGCCTGGGACAGATACAAGAGACCCAGTACTTC. This codes for CASSLGQIQETQYF.

The chain combines TRBV7-2 with TRBJ1-5, with 7 bases that match TRBD1. Germline lookup yields CDR1 SGHTA and CDR2 FQGNSA. V shed 5 bases and J 7 bases; nucleotides not matched to a gene: 8. This CDR3 spans 14 amino acids. CDR3 sequence reads: CASSTRQGGQPQHF. CDR3 DNA: TGTGCCAGCAGCACTAGACAGGGTGGACAGCCCCAGCATTTT.

This chain links TRBV29-1 with TRBJ2-3; D call uncertain. The germline gives CDR1 SQVTM, CDR2 ANQGSEA. This CDR3 is 13 amino acids long. V lost 8 bases to trimming and J lost 0 bases, with 12 bases between them. This CDR3 reads CSTSPGSTDTQYF. DNA for the CDR3: TGCAGCACCAGCCCCGGGAGCACAGATACGCAGTATTTT.

This clone was recorded a few times. This chain uses TRBV2 with TRBJ1-5; D is unresolved. Germline V gene sequence: CDR1 SNHLY, CDR2 FYNNEI. Trimming cost V 0 bases and J 2 bases, with 8 bases left between them. There are 15 residues in the CDR3. The CDR3 region is CASSEASSGNQPQHF. The CDR3 nucleotides are TGTGCCAGCAGTGAAGCAAGCAGTGGCAATCAGCCCCAGCATTTT.